The 30 T cell receptor beta chains below all came from one sample that was sequenced in a study of T cell responses to AZD1222 COVID-19 vaccine. The assay was immunoSEQ multiplex PCR, and TCRdb's table has in-frame clones only and misses some. Of about 96,000 clones listed, about nine tenths are singletons. The source material was peripheral blood, sampled on day 0 of AZD1222 vaccination. These receptors were collected from an adult in good health.

The V call is TRBV5-6, the J call TRBJ2-7; unclear D gene. CDR1 SGHDT and CDR2 YYEEEE come from the germline V gene. V shed 3 bases and J shed 2 bases, with 15 bases lying between them. This CDR3 region has 15 residues. The CDR3 sequence is CASSSPVTETYEQYF. CDR3 DNA: TGTGCCAGCAGCTCCCCCGTGACTGAGACCTACGAGCAGTACTTC.

This chain uses TRBV6-1 with TRBJ2-1, with D tentatively TRBD2 (6 bases). The CDR3 length is 15 residues. The V gene's germline CDR1 is MNHNS and CDR2 SASEGT. Deletions cut 2 bases from V and 6 bases from J, with 14 bases between. The CDR3 spells CASSEWVAESNEQFF. The CDR3, as DNA: TGTGCCAGCAGTGAATGGGTAGCGGAGAGCAATGAGCAGTTCTTC.

The gene calls are TRBV5-1 and TRBJ1-2; 10 nucleotides align to TRBD1. The CDR3 has 18 residues. Germline V CDR1 and CDR2: SGHRS, YFSETQ. V lost 1 base to trimming and J lost 4 bases; unmatched junction nucleotides: 13. The CDR3, as DNA: TGCGCCAGCAGCTTGATGGGTCAAGACAGGGGGCTATCCTATGGCTACACCTTC. Translating it yields CASSLMGQDRGLSYGYTF.

The CDR3 reads CAISPGGHQGTEAFF. CDR3 sequence (DNA): TGTGCCATCAGTCCGGGGGGGCACCAGGGCACTGAAGCTTTCTTT. V usage is TRBV10-3 and J usage is TRBJ1-1; D might be TRBD1 (6 bases). From germline, CDR1 is ENHRY and CDR2 SYGVKD. V dropped 5 bases and J dropped 4 bases, with 17 bases sitting between them. The CDR3 runs 15 residues.

The chain is built from TRBV6-2 or TRBV6-3 and TRBJ1-5, with D unresolved. V was pared by 6 bases and J by 5 bases, with 11 bases between. This CDR3 region has 13 residues. Germline V gene sequence: CDR1 MNHEY, CDR2 SVGEGT. The DNA of the CDR3 is TGTGCCAGCAGCGGGCCAGCCCATCAGCCCCAGCATTTT. It translates to CASSGPAHQPQHF.

The chain carries TRBV7-2 and TRBJ1-3; D gene ambiguous. The CDR3 sequence is 15 residues long. V lost 3 bases and J lost 0, with 9 bases in between. Germline-derived CDR1 and CDR2 are SGHTA and FQGNSA. The CDR3 DNA sequence: TGTGCCAGCAGCTTTGATGCAGACTCTGGAAACACCATATATTTT. Residues: CASSFDADSGNTIYF.

The chain has TRBV3-1 (or the pseudogene TRBV3-2) and TRBJ2-5; weak D call: TRBD2 (6 bases). Trimming removed 2 bases at V and 2 bases at J, with 21 bases between. Germline assignment: CDR1 LGHDT and CDR2 YNNKEL (reference sequence). The CDR3 length is 18 residues. The CDR3 bases are TGTGCCAGCAGCCAACCTTCAGGCTCGGGAGTAGGTCAAGAGACCCAGTACTTC. Translating it yields CASSQPSGSGVGQETQYF.

The gene calls are TRBV6-1 and TRBJ2-7; perhaps D is TRBD1 or TRBD2 (5 bases each). The CDR3 length is 16 residues. Trimming shortened V by 4 bases and J by 7 bases, and 23 bases separated the two germline ends. Germline V gene sequence: CDR1 MNHNS, CDR2 SASEGT. CDR3: CASSGSRDHKFGEQYF. CDR3 nucleotides: TGTGCCAGCAGTGGAAGCCGGGACCACAAATTTGGGGAGCAGTACTTC.

DNA for the CDR3: TGTGCCAGCAGTCCACTCGGGACAGGGAATGGCTACACCTTC. This gives the protein CASSPLGTGNGYTF. The gene calls are TRBV27 and TRBJ1-2; 9 bases align to TRBD1. Germline CDR1 and CDR2: MNHEY and SMNVEV (reference sequence). The CDR3 runs 14 residues. V was clipped by 5 bases and J by 6 bases; unmatched bases: 7.

This chain joins TRBV5-1 and TRBJ2-1; 9 bases fit TRBD1. Trimming cost V 0 bases and J 6 bases; bases outside gene matches: 4. This CDR3 has 15 amino acids. The V gene's germline CDR1 is SGHRS and CDR2 YFSETQ. CDR3 residues: CASSLAGTGTNEQFF. The CDR3 region has the DNA TGCGCCAGCAGCTTGGCCGGGACAGGGACCAATGAGCAGTTCTTC.

This clone was seen only a few times. The genes are TRBV9 and TRBJ1-6, with 9 nucleotides matching TRBD1. The CDR3 runs to 16 residues. CDR1 is SGDLS and CDR2 is YYNGEE in the germline V gene. The ends lost 4 bases at V and 7 bases at J; junction bases unmatched: 9. CDR3 protein: CASSPLGTGLNSPLHF. The CDR3 coding sequence is TGTGCCAGCAGCCCCCTCGGGACAGGGTTAAATTCACCCCTCCACTTT.

The genes are TRBV7-3 and TRBJ2-7; 7 nucleotides line up with TRBD2. CDR1 and CDR2 from the germline V gene are SGHTA and FQGTGA. CDR3 length: 14 amino acids. The V and J ends lost 5 bases and 2 bases, in that order; junction bases with no gene match: 6. This CDR3 is CASSPSAGAYEQYF. CDR3 DNA sequence: TGTGCCAGCAGCCCATCGGCGGGGGCCTACGAGCAGTACTTC.

The CDR3 is CASSTYEQYF. The CDR3 coding sequence is TGTGCCAGCTCTACCTACGAGCAGTACTTC. The gene calls are TRBV18 and TRBJ2-7; D not certain. This CDR3 is built from 10 residues. The germline gives CDR1 KGHSH, CDR2 LQKENI. V was cut by 6 bases and J by 2 bases, with 2 bases left in between.

The rearrangement uses TRBV7-9 and TRBJ1-4, with D possibly being TRBD1 (5 bases). With 4 bases removed from V and 5 bases from J, the gap between germline ends came to 17 bases. The CDR3 spans 16 residues. Germline V gene data show CDR1 as SEHNR and CDR2 as FQNEAQ (reference sequence). In nucleotides, the CDR3 is TGTGCCAGCAGCTCTAGACCGGGACCTAGCAATGAAAAACTGTTTTTT. Residues: CASSSRPGPSNEKLFF.

The rearrangement uses TRBV3-1 (or the pseudogene TRBV3-2) and TRBJ1-4; maybe TRBD1 (5 bases). The germline V gene has CDR1 LGHDT and CDR2 YNNKEL (reference sequence). The CDR3 is made up of 14 amino acids. The V and J ends lost 0 bases and 6 bases respectively, with 8 bases between them. The CDR3 region is CASSQDRGDEKLFF. The CDR3 coding sequence is TGTGCCAGCAGCCAAGACCGGGGCGATGAAAAACTGTTTTTT.

J is TRBJ2-1 and V is TRBV4-1, with 11 bases aligning to TRBD2. The CDR3 covers 17 residues. Per germline, CDR1 MGHRA and CDR2 YSYEKL. Trimming removed 3 bases from V and 2 bases from J; junction bases left unmatched: 6. The CDR3 bases are TGCGCCAGCAGCCATCCCTTAGCGGGAGGGCCCTACAATGAGCAGTTCTTC. It is translated as CASSHPLAGGPYNEQFF.

This clone was recorded once. The J gene is TRBJ1-3, the V gene TRBV5-1; D ambiguous. This CDR3 has 14 amino acids. CDR1 is SGHRS and CDR2 is YFSETQ in the germline V gene. Trimming took 4 bases from V and 0 from J, leaving 8 bases between them. This chain's CDR3 is CASSPGSSGNTIYF. The CDR3 DNA sequence: TGCGCCAGCAGCCCCGGGAGCTCTGGAAACACCATATATTTT.

This chain connects TRBV9 to TRBJ2-3, with 11 bases aligning to TRBD2. The V and J ends lost 0 bases and 4 bases, in that order; junction bases with no gene match: 4. This CDR3 comprises 16 residues. The germline CDR1 and CDR2 sequences are SGDLS and YYNGEE. This CDR3 is CASSVGTSGFADTQYF. CDR3 nucleotides: TGTGCCAGCAGCGTAGGGACTAGCGGGTTCGCAGATACGCAGTATTTT.

The chain couples TRBV5-5 to TRBJ2-7; 7 nucleotides align to TRBD2. The CDR3 runs to 13 residues. The germline V gene has CDR1 SGHKS and CDR2 YYEKEE (reference sequence). V gave up 0 bases and J gave up 7 bases; unmatched junction bases: 4. The CDR3 reads CASSLGWGGEQYF. DNA of the CDR3: TGTGCCAGCAGCTTGGGATGGGGGGGGGAGCAGTACTTC.

The chain is built from TRBV2 and TRBJ2-5; D uncertain. Germline CDR1 reads SNHLY; CDR2 reads FYNNEI. With 4 bases removed from V and 4 bases from J, the gap between germline ends came to 7 bases. The CDR3 totals 12 residues. In nucleotides, the CDR3 is TGTGCCAGCAGTGGGACGGTAGAGACCCAGTACTTC. It specifies CASSGTVETQYF.

In this sample, this clone turned up a few times. The V and J genes are TRBV2 and TRBJ1-1; no clear D. Germline CDR1 reads SNHLY; CDR2 reads FYNNEI. The CDR3 runs 13 residues. Trimming took off 6 bases at V and 0 bases at J, with 8 bases between the two ends. The CDR3 here is CASSYTVNTEAFF. CDR3 in DNA: TGTGCCAGCAGCTACACCGTGAACACTGAAGCTTTCTTT.

V usage is TRBV5-8 and J usage is TRBJ1-5; D remains unclear. The CDR3 has 15 residues. V lost 4 bases and J lost 0, with 11 bases in between. Per germline, CDR1 SGHTS and CDR2 YDEGEE. DNA of the CDR3: TGTGCCAGCAGCCCAGACGGTAATAGCAATCAGCCCCAGCATTTT. It encodes CASSPDGNSNQPQHF. Based on the CDR3 plus reference TRBV5-8 and TRBJ1-5, the full variable domain is EAGVTQSPTHLIKTRGQQATLRCSPISGHTSVYWYQQALGLGLQFLLWYDEGEERNRGNFPPRFSGRQFPNYSSELNVNALELEDSALYLCASSPDGNSNQPQHFGDGTRLSIL.

The chain combines TRBV11-3 with TRBJ1-6, with 9 nucleotides matching TRBD1. In germline, CDR1 is SGHNT, CDR2 YENEEA. There are 15 residues in the CDR3. Germline trimming cut 2 bases from V and 7 bases from J; bases unmatched to any gene: 3. CDR3 bases: TGTGCCAGCAGCTTAACAGGACAGGGGAATTCACCCCTCCACTTT. Amino acids: CASSLTGQGNSPLHF.

V usage is TRBV4-3 and J usage is TRBJ1-5; no definite D call. Germline CDR1 is LGHNA and CDR2 is YSLEER. V shed 0 bases and J shed 0 bases, with 9 bases lying between them. This CDR3 is built from 16 residues. The CDR3 nucleotides are TGCGCCAGCAGCCAAGATGGGAGAAATAGCAATCAGCCCCAGCATTTT. It yields the protein CASSQDGRNSNQPQHF.

This chain uses TRBV4-3 with TRBJ2-7; the match to TRBD2 covers 8 bases. Trimming cost V 0 bases and J 5 bases; bases outside gene matches: 9. The CDR3 contains 16 residues. Germline CDR1 and CDR2: LGHNA and YSLEER. CDR3 loop: CASSQDFERERDEQYF. Written as DNA, the CDR3 is TGCGCCAGCAGCCAAGACTTCGAGCGGGAGCGGGACGAGCAGTACTTC.

This clone has more than one count but fewer than ten. V usage is TRBV5-6 and J usage is TRBJ1-2, with 7 bases identical to TRBD1. Losses at the gene ends were 1 base for V and 10 bases for J; bases not matched to a gene: 4. CDR1 SGHDT and CDR2 YYEEEE come from the germline V gene. This CDR3 spans 12 amino acids. The CDR3 spells CASSLWDSNYTF. The CDR3 bases are TGTGCCAGCAGCTTGTGGGACAGTAACTACACCTTC.

The V call is TRBV5-1, the J call TRBJ2-3, with D uncertain. CDR3 length: 15 residues. V dropped 2 bases and J dropped 0 bases, with 10 bases sitting between them. Germline CDR1 SGHRS, CDR2 YFSETQ. CDR3 nucleotides: TGCGCCAGCAGCTTAGACTTGTCTAGCACAGATACGCAGTATTTT. Translating it yields CASSLDLSSTDTQYF.

The chain uses TRBV9 and TRBJ2-7; D unclear. The germline V gene has CDR1 SGDLS and CDR2 YYNGEE. The ends were cut back, 4 bases at V and 0 bases at J, with 2 bases in the middle. The CDR3 has 11 amino acids. The CDR3 is CASSPSYEQYF. CDR3 nucleotides: TGTGCCAGCAGCCCCTCCTACGAGCAGTACTTC.

This chain joins TRBV6-1 and TRBJ2-7; 11 positions match TRBD2. The J segment lost 7 bases and the V segment lost 1 base, leaving 15 bases of the junction unmatched. The CDR3 consists of 18 residues. Germline V gene lookup returns CDR1 MNHNS and CDR2 SASEGT. The CDR3 protein is CASSEVPGQGRLAGEQYF. The DNA of the CDR3 is TGTGCCAGCAGTGAAGTCCCGGGACAGGGCAGACTAGCGGGAGAGCAGTACTTC.

This clone is a singleton in its sample. The gene calls are TRBV28 and TRBJ2-7; a possible D gene is TRBD2 (5 bases). The V end lost 7 bases, the J end lost 6 bases, and 16 bases lay between the germline ends. Germline CDR1 reads MDHEN; CDR2 reads SYDVKM. CDR3 length: 13 amino acids. CDR3 loop: CASTLPGGLEQYF. CDR3 nucleotides: TGTGCCAGCACCCTACCTGGCGGGCTCGAGCAGTACTTC. The complete variable domain, with remaining parts taken from reference TRBV28 and TRBJ2-7, reads DVKVTQSSRYLVKRTGEKVFLECVQDMDHENMFWYRQDPGLGLRLIYFSYDVKMKEKGDIPEGYSVSREKKERFSLILESASTNQTSMYLCASTLPGGLEQYFGPGTRLTVT.